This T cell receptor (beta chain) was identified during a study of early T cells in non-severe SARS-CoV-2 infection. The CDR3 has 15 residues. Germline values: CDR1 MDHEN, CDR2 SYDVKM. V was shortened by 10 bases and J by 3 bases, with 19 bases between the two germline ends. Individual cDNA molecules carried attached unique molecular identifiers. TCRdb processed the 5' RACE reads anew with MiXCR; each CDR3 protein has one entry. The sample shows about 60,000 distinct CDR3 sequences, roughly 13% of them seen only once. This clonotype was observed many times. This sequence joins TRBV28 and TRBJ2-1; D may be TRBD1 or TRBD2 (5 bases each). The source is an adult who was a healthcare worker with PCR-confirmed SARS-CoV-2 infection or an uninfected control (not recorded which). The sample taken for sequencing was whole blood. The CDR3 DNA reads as TGTGCCATGGGACCGCGGACTTACAACTACAATGAGCAGTTCTTC. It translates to CAMGPRTYNYNEQFF.